These T cell receptor beta chains were read from a single sample in a study of beta chain features in type 1 diabetes. Repertoires were generated with immunoSEQ multiplex PCR, while TCRdb's copy carries only in-frame clones and drops some. Among about 370,000 clones listed, around 9.6% were seen once. Sequenced material: central memory CD4+ T cells from blood. These receptors were obtained from a man aged 25 to 40 with type 1 diabetes. The CDR3 runs from the conserved cysteine through the conserved F or W. The size field is filled for only some rows; it gives once, few, many or a size class.

size,J,V,CDR3
few,TRBJ2-5,TRBV5-1,CASSLVREETQYF
.,TRBJ2-5,TRBV27,CASSQITGAQETQYF
few,TRBJ2-7,TRBV5-4,CASSSKGGYEQYF
.,TRBJ1-1,TRBV11-2,CASSFIAEAFF
few,TRBJ2-6,TRBV19,CASSSRTSGANVLTF
few,TRBJ2-3,TRBV7-2,CASSLFGSGADTQYF
.,TRBJ2-5,TRBV6-1,CASRASGQETQYF
.,TRBJ2-2,TRBV7-2,CASSSGQVTGELFF
.,TRBJ2-1,TRBV7-8,CASLQGVNLGNEQFF
.,TRBJ2-7,TRBV4-2,CASSQVLQGAFYEQYF
.,TRBJ2-7,TRBV7-6,CASSLDPGPYEQYF
.,TRBJ2-3,TRBV7-2,CASSLAGGGLDTQYF
many,TRBJ1-5,TRBV4-3,CASSQDGWGQGGNQPQHF
.,TRBJ2-1,TRBV4-1,CASSQEMDREHNEQFF
.,TRBJ2-5,TRBV27,CASSFDRDWEQYF
.,TRBJ1-1,TRBV6-6,CASSDGNMNTEAFF
.,TRBJ1-5,TRBV6-5,CASSSLPDQPQHF
many,TRBJ2-2,TRBV5-1,CASSPDTGRVTGELFF
few,TRBJ1-5,TRBV6-5,CASSPDRDQPQHF
.,TRBJ1-2,TRBV7-2,CASSPGPDSANYGYTF
few,TRBJ1-1,TRBV5-4,CASGRTGGTEAFF
.,TRBJ2-1,TRBV5-1,CASSLGASGSSSEQFF
.,TRBJ1-5,TRBV19,CASSTTNSNQPQHF
.,TRBJ1-2,TRBV6-1,CASPGQNYGYTF
.,TRBJ1-5,TRBV19,CASRGPGAYSNQPQHF
.,TRBJ2-5,TRBV7-2,CASSLGPLAGQETQYF
.,TRBJ1-5,TRBV19,CASSRGRAEDQPQHF
few,TRBJ2-7,TRBV10-3,CAISDRQGSYEQYF
few,TRBJ2-3,TRBV28,CASSPPASGRTDTQYF
few,TRBJ1-5,TRBV5-6,CASSLDRGSGNQPQHF
.,TRBJ2-4,TRBV7-8,CASSLGMAKNIQYF
few,TRBJ2-7,TRBV29-1,CSVRRGYEQYF
few,.,TRBV5-4,CASSLVGSYEQYF
few,TRBJ1-1,TRBV5-4,CASSINRGANTEAFF
few,TRBJ2-5,TRBV18,CASSSRLQETQYF
few,TRBJ1-1,TRBV4-3,CASSHQDRVTEAFF
many,TRBJ2-1,TRBV14,CASSPPAGNEQFF
many,TRBJ2-1,TRBV7-9,CASSRGTALRGGQFF
few,TRBJ1-5,TRBV28,CASGGGKSNQPQHF
.,TRBJ2-5,TRBV7-2,CASSEGQGAQETQYF
few,TRBJ1-1,TRBV28,CASRRTGFNTEAFF
.,TRBJ2-5,TRBV12-5,CASGRDIGLAGRQETQYF
.,TRBJ2-3,TRBV2,CASGGAGSRDLAQNTQYF
.,TRBJ1-4,TRBV28,CASRLNREANEKLFF
few,TRBJ2-2,TRBV2,CASGQGANTGELFF
.,TRBJ1-1,TRBV27,CASGLWGTSFTEAFF
few,TRBJ2-1,TRBV10-3,CAIKGGGANEQFF
once,TRBJ2-7,TRBV5-1,CASSKNYYEQYF
few,TRBJ2-7,TRBV5-1,CASSHYLTSGRLYEQYF
.,TRBJ2-3,TRBV7-3,CASSSRANPQGDTQYF
few,TRBJ2-1,TRBV10-3,CAISDLDRGSNEQFF
few,TRBJ1-3,TRBV6-1,CASSSSSGNTIYF
.,TRBJ2-7,TRBV7-8,CASSFGTGGVGEYF
.,TRBJ2-4,TRBV7-2,CASSLAGTVAKNIQYF
few,TRBJ1-2,TRBV9,CASSVVSRTYGYTF